What follows describes a single T cell receptor beta chain. Its antigen remains unknown. A junction end diverges from the germline sequence, so it may reflect a read error. The read ends 3 residues before the CDR3 terminus; that terminus is restored from the germline J gene. The sample comes from a study of Tregs in tolerant kidney transplant recipients. Whole-study results and caveats: Findings come from small patient numbers and require larger validation. Tregs expanded with activated donor B cells seemed most donor-specific. This study did not directly address biological reproducibility.

Related graft donors supplied nonmyeloablative bone marrow transplants, and mixed chimerism was transient. This table comes from immunoSEQ multiplex PCR, and its TCRdb copy is limited to in-frame clones, with some not included. Seen in this sample are over 14,000 clones; the ten most common clones hold roughly 3.8%. This CDR3 is 16 amino acids long. The germline gives CDR1 SGHTA, CDR2 FQGTGA. Here the sequenced sample was CD4+ T cells from blood (PBMCs), taken 12 months after the transplant. This TCR came from a human patient who received a combined kidney and bone marrow transplant. Some T cells may arise from the graft donor. The chain joins TRBV7-3 to TRBJ2-5, with TRBD2 matching over 7 bases. The sequenced CDR3 bases are TGTGCCAGCAGCCTAACCGGCGGGAGTTTAAAAGAGACC. Protein product: CASSLTGGSLKET. The whole CDR3 sequence reads CASSLTGGSLKETQYF.